A single sample gave rise to the 17 T cell receptor beta chains below, sequenced in a study of T cells after yellow fever vaccination. MiXCR, run by TCRdb on the 5' RACE reads, gives a single entry per CDR3 protein. This repertoire shows around 600,000 distinct CDR3 sequences, 12% found once; its top ten account for 14% to 15%. This sample comprised PBMCs, obtained on the day of the yellow fever booster vaccination. These receptors originate from a man between 25 and 39 years old who received the YFV17D yellow fever vaccine.

V is TRBV5-1 and J is TRBJ2-3; TRBD1 agrees at 9 bases. The CDR3 spans 14 residues. Trimming took 4 bases from V and 5 from J; bases not matched to a gene: 5. Germline CDR1 reads SGHRS; CDR2 reads YFSETQ. DNA of the CDR3: TGCGCCAGCAGCCCGGGACAGGGTATAGATACGCAGTATTTT. It is translated as CASSPGQGIDTQYF.

The V gene is TRBV19, the J gene TRBJ2-1; 12 bases match TRBD2. J lost 5 bases, V lost 6 bases, and 8 bases had no gene match. Germline CDR1 is LNHDA and CDR2 is SQIVND (reference sequence). The CDR3 length is 16 residues. Written as DNA, the CDR3 is TGTGCCAGTAGGGCTAGCGGGAGGGCCCGGGACAATGAGCAGTTCTTC. It specifies CASRASGRARDNEQFF.

In this sample, this clonotype turned up a few times. The rearrangement joins TRBV2 to TRBJ2-2; 10 bases agree with TRBD1. The CDR3 has 13 residues. Germline V lookup: CDR1 SNHLY, CDR2 FYNNEI. V gave up 7 bases and J gave up 6 bases; unmatched junction bases: 2. The DNA for the CDR3 is TGTGCCAGCAATGGACAGGGGGCCGGGGAGCTGTTTTTT. Amino acid sequence: CASNGQGAGELFF.

The chain couples TRBV15 to TRBJ2-3, with D maybe TRBD2 (5 bases). Trimming stripped 1 base from V and 1 base from J, with 9 bases between. In germline, CDR1 is LNHNV, CDR2 YYDKDF (reference sequence). The CDR3 spans 15 residues. This chain's CDR3 is CATSRGNSGTDTQYF. The CDR3 DNA follows: TGTGCCACCAGCAGAGGAAATAGCGGCACAGATACGCAGTATTTT.

This clonotype was observed a few times. The CDR3 region has the DNA TGCAGCGCTCTACAGACAGGAGTGTACAATGAGCAGTTCTTC. The encoded protein is CSALQTGVYNEQFF. This chain connects TRBV29-1 to TRBJ2-1, with D maybe TRBD1 (6 bases). Trimming took 7 bases from V and 4 from J, leaving 17 bases between them. The CDR3 contains 14 residues. Germline V gene lookup returns CDR1 SQVTM and CDR2 ANQGSEA.

This clonotype was observed a handful of times. The chain employs TRBV11-2 and TRBJ2-7; D unresolved. The CDR3 extends over 13 amino acids. V shed 0 bases and J shed 6 bases, with 9 bases lying between them. Germline lookup yields CDR1 SGHAT and CDR2 FQNNGV. The CDR3 nucleotides read TGTGCCAGCAGCTTAGATATCAGCTCCGAGCAGTACTTC. Protein product: CASSLDISSEQYF.

To note about this clonotype: A junction end diverges from the germline sequence, so it may reflect a read error. The V call is TRBV20-1, the J call TRBJ2-7; maybe TRBD2 (6 bases). The CDR3 loop spans 16 amino acids. CDR1 is DFQATT, CDR2 SNEGSKA, per germline (reference sequence). The CDR3 loop reads CCAKGIGGAQGYEQYF. The CDR3 DNA reads as TGCTGTGCCAAGGGGATAGGAGGGGCTCAAGGGTACGAGCAGTACTTC.

The sample holds a few counts of this clonotype. The DNA for the CDR3 is TGTGCCAGCTCTCGGACTAGCGGGAGTGATGAGCAGTTCTTC. It yields the protein CASSRTSGSDEQFF. The rearrangement links TRBV18 to TRBJ2-1, with 13 positions matching TRBD2. Germline CDR1 is KGHSH and CDR2 is LQKENI. This CDR3 region has 14 residues. Germline trimming cut 6 bases from V and 8 bases from J; bases unmatched to any gene: 4.

This clonotype appeared many times. The chain links TRBV12-3 or TRBV12-4 to TRBJ2-5; perhaps TRBD2 as D (6 bases). The V end was cut by 0 bases, the J end by 5 bases, with 10 bases between. The CDR3 totals 14 residues. The CDR3 region has the DNA TGTGCCAGCAGTTTAGCTTCTCTAGCGGAGACCCAGTACTTC. This encodes CASSLASLAETQYF.

This chain connects TRBV6-2 or TRBV6-3 to TRBJ1-1, with D hard to call. There are 13 residues in the CDR3. Germline V CDR1 and CDR2: MNHEY, SVGEGT. The V end lost 6 bases, the J end lost 0 bases, and 8 bases lay between the germline ends. The CDR3 nucleotides read TGTGCCAGCAGGGGCTCCATGAACACTGAAGCTTTCTTT. This encodes CASRGSMNTEAFF.

This clonotype was recorded a few times. The chain carries TRBV2 and TRBJ2-1, with 10 bases lining up with TRBD2. Per germline, CDR1 SNHLY and CDR2 FYNNEI. V was clipped by 7 bases and J by 5 bases; unmatched bases: 2. This CDR3 contains 13 residues. The CDR3 nucleotides are TGTGCCAGCACCGGACTAGCGGACAATGAGCAGTTCTTC. This codes for CASTGLADNEQFF.

This clonotype was recorded many times. This chain joins TRBV29-1 and TRBJ2-3, with D possibly matching TRBD2 (7 bases). This CDR3 spans 14 amino acids. Trimming shortened V by 6 bases and J by 5 bases, and 18 bases separated the two germline ends. The V gene's germline CDR1 is SQVTM and CDR2 ANQGSEA. The CDR3 is CSVAGAGDGDTQYF. CDR3 sequence (DNA): TGCAGCGTCGCAGGGGCGGGAGACGGAGATACGCAGTATTTT.

In its sample, this clonotype was seen a few times. The chain combines TRBV5-1 with TRBJ1-1; D might be TRBD1 (5 bases). This CDR3 is built from 12 residues. In germline, CDR1 is SGHRS, CDR2 YFSETQ. Between the trimmed V and J ends, which lost 3 bases and 8 bases, there was a span of 11 bases. Here the CDR3 reads CASSWGSGEAFF. The CDR3 DNA is TGCGCCAGCAGCTGGGGGTCAGGAGAAGCTTTCTTT.

This clonotype has just a few counts. The chain has TRBV5-6 and TRBJ2-5; 9 bases map to TRBD1. V lost 4 bases to trimming and J lost 4 bases; unmatched junction nucleotides: 8. The CDR3 totals 15 residues. Per the germline V gene, CDR1 is SGHDT and CDR2 is YYEEEE. CDR3 sequence reads: CASSLNRGQRETQYF. CDR3 nucleotides: TGTGCCAGCAGCCTGAACAGGGGGCAAAGAGAGACCCAGTACTTC.

This clonotype occurred a few times. V gene TRBV9 combines with J gene TRBJ2-1, with 13 bases aligning to TRBD2. From germline, CDR1 is SGDLS and CDR2 YYNGEE. The CDR3 totals 15 residues. Trimming at V came to 3 bases and at J to 8 bases, leaving 5 bases not matched to a gene. This CDR3 is CASSATSGRGYEQFF. CDR3 nucleotides: TGTGCCAGCAGCGCCACTAGCGGGAGGGGGTATGAGCAGTTCTTC.

This clonotype has a count of ten or more. The DNA for the CDR3 is TGCGCCAGCAGCTCAAAGGGTCGGCGGGAGCAGTTCTTC. Its translation is CASSSKGRREQFF. The chain employs TRBV4-3 and TRBJ2-1, with no clear D. The germline gives CDR1 LGHNA, CDR2 YSLEER. With 5 bases removed from V and 10 bases from J, the gap between germline ends came to 15 bases. This CDR3 spans 13 amino acids.

This clonotype came up a few times. The rearrangement links TRBV6-1 to TRBJ1-3; 7 bases line up with TRBD1. This CDR3 comprises 17 residues. V lost 5 bases, J lost 0 bases, and 10 bases stayed unmatched. Per the germline V gene, CDR1 is MNHNS and CDR2 is SASEGT. CDR3 sequence: CASSRPGTASSGNTIYF. As DNA, the CDR3 is TGTGCCAGCAGTCGTCCCGGGACAGCGAGCTCTGGAAACACCATATATTTT.